The 12 T cell receptor beta chains listed next were all sequenced from one sample in a study of shared clonotypes between healthy human individuals. Profiling relied on immunoSEQ multiplex PCR, and the TCRdb table lists in-frame clones only, not all of them. The data hold millions of clones, with roughly 96% observed a single time. Specimen: naive CD4+ T cells sorted from blood. Regarding subset: CD45RA+ positively selected. Every receptor here comes from a man younger than 30 in good health.

Turning to this clone: Other DNA sequences in the sample encode the same CDR3. The chain links TRBV29-1 to TRBJ1-2, with D unclear. CDR1 is SQVTM, CDR2 ANQGSEA, per germline. V lost 6 bases to trimming and J lost 4 bases, with 12 bases between them. This CDR3 spans 12 amino acids. CDR3 coding DNA: TGCAGCGTCTACAAGGATGGCTATGGCTACACCTTC. Its translation: CSVYKDGYGYTF. The entire variable domain, with the rest obtained from reference TRBV29-1 and TRBJ1-2, is as follows: SAVISQKPSRDICQRGTSLTIQCQVDSQVTMMFWYRQQPGQSLTLIATANQGSEATYESGFVIDKFPISRPNLTFSTLTVSNMSPEDSSIYLCSVYKDGYGYTFGSGTRLTVV.

The chain links TRBV6-1 to TRBJ2-7; D remains unclear. The CDR3 has 14 amino acids. V was pared by 4 bases and J by 5 bases, with 15 bases between. Germline V gene lookup returns CDR1 MNHNS and CDR2 SASEGT. Here the CDR3 DNA reads TGTGCCAGCAGTGCCCGGGCCCCGCTCCACGAGCAGTACTTC. Its translation: CASSARAPLHEQYF.

The V and J genes are TRBV5-1 and TRBJ1-1; 7 positions match TRBD1. Germline-derived CDR1 and CDR2 are SGHRS and YFSETQ. Germline trimming cut 5 bases from V and 1 base from J; bases unmatched to any gene: 8. This CDR3 is built from 15 residues. CDR3 in DNA: TGCGCCAGCAGTCCAATTCCAGGGGGGAACACTGAAGCTTTCTTT. Translating it yields CASSPIPGGNTEAFF.

This clone appeared a single time. J is TRBJ2-3 and V is TRBV7-2, with 11 bases matching TRBD2. V was clipped by 6 bases and J by 4 bases; unmatched bases: 3. Germline CDR1 is SGHTA and CDR2 is FQGNSA. The CDR3 runs 14 residues. In DNA, the CDR3 is TGTGCCAGCAGTAGGGGACTAGCGGCAGATACGCAGTATTTT. Its translation is CASSRGLAADTQYF.

J is TRBJ1-5 and V is TRBV21-1; the table's TRBD1 call for D was not verified on the DNA. TRBV21-1 is deemed a pseudogene. The CDR3 extends over 17 amino acids. CDR3 residues: CASSKAGTEGWNQPQHF. For the CDR3, the DNA is TGTGCCAGCAGCAAAGCAGGGACAGAAGGCTGGAATCAGCCCCAGCATTTT.

Points on this clone: At the DNA level, this CDR3 is encoded by other sequences in the same sample as well. The rearrangement links TRBV25-1 to TRBJ2-5; D remains ambiguous. V was trimmed by 4 bases and J by 5 bases, leaving 5 bases between them. Germline CDR1 is MGHDK and CDR2 is SYGVNS. The CDR3 extends over 11 amino acids. CDR3 coding DNA: TGTGCCAGCAGTGGACGGGAGACCCAGTACTTC. Its translation is CASSGRETQYF.

On this clone: Other DNA sequences from this sample encode an identical CDR3 as well. The chain joins TRBV27 to TRBJ2-7; possibly TRBD2 for D (5 bases). The V gene lost 5 bases and the J gene lost 2 bases, with 10 bases spanning the gap. Germline V gene data show CDR1 as MNHEY and CDR2 as SMNVEV (reference sequence). This CDR3 region has 13 residues. The CDR3 nucleotides read TGTGCCAGCAGTCTCCGGGGTACCTACGAGCAGTACTTC. Its translation: CASSLRGTYEQYF.

The rearrangement links TRBV5-1 to TRBJ2-1; D gene unclear. V lost 4 bases to trimming and J lost 4 bases, with 9 bases between them. This CDR3 region has 13 residues. Germline assignment: CDR1 SGHRS and CDR2 YFSETQ. The CDR3 protein is CASSKDPYNEQFF. The CDR3 DNA reads as TGCGCCAGCAGCAAGGACCCATACAATGAGCAGTTCTTC.

The rearrangement joins TRBV18 to TRBJ2-7; no definite D call. Trimming removed 3 bases at V and 4 bases at J, with 10 bases between. The length of the CDR3 is 13 residues. Germline values: CDR1 KGHSH, CDR2 LQKENI. The CDR3 region has the DNA TGTGCCAGCTCACCCCAACAAGATTACGAGCAGTACTTC. Translating it yields CASSPQQDYEQYF.

The chain links TRBV27 to TRBJ2-7; TRBD1 matches 7 bases. Unmatched junction bases numbered 6, after V lost 0 bases and J lost 4 bases. The CDR3 has 15 residues. The germline V gene has CDR1 MNHEY and CDR2 SMNVEV (reference sequence). As DNA, the CDR3 is TGTGCCAGCAGTTTATCGTACGGCAGGGGGTACGAGCAGTACTTC. Translating it yields CASSLSYGRGYEQYF.

With regard to this clone: This specimen includes other DNA sequences encoding the same CDR3. This chain joins TRBV6-5 and TRBJ2-7, with D maybe TRBD2 (7 bases). With 2 bases removed from V and 2 bases from J, the gap between germline ends came to 10 bases. CDR1 and CDR2 from the germline V gene are MNHEY and SVGAGI. CDR3 length: 14 amino acids. For the CDR3, the DNA is TGTGCCAGCAGTTACGGGCGGGGGCCCTACGAGCAGTACTTC. It is translated as CASSYGRGPYEQYF.

The chain links TRBV9 to TRBJ1-4; 7 nucleotides line up with TRBD1. This CDR3 is 13 amino acids long. V was pared by 3 bases and J by 6 bases, with 2 bases of the junction left unmatched. Germline CDR1 SGDLS, CDR2 YYNGEE. In nucleotides, the CDR3 is TGTGCCAGCAGCGGACAGGGAGATGAAAAACTGTTTTTT. Residues: CASSGQGDEKLFF.